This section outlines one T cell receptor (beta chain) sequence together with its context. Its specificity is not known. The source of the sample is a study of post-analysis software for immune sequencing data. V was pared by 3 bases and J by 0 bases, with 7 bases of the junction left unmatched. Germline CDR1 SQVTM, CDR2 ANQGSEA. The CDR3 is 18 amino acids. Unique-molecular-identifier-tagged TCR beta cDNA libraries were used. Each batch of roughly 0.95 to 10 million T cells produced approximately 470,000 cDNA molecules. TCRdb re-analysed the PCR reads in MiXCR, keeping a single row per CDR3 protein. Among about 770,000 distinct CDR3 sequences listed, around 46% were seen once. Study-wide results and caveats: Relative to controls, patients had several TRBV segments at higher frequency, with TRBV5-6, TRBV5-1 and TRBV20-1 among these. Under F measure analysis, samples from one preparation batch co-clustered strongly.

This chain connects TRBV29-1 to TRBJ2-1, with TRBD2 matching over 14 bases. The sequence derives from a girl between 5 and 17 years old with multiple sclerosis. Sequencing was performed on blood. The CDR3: CSVEGLAGVGSSYNEQFF. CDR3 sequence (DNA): TGCAGCGTTGAGGGACTAGCGGGAGTGGGTAGCTCCTACAATGAGCAGTTCTTC.